The clone carrying this T cell receptor beta chain was counted many times. Germline and junction disagree at one end, which may indicate a read error. This specimen belongs to a study of molecular identifiers for immune sequencing clone quantification. TCRdb itself ran the PCR reads through MiXCR, one entry per CDR3 protein. The sample shows around 460,000 distinct CDR3 sequences, under 30% of them seen only once. Germline values: CDR1 SSHAT, CDR2 FNYEAQ (reference sequence). The CDR3 length is 15 residues. This sequence originates from a human donor in good health. Some libraries in this study had Jurkat cell RNA spiked in. The sequenced sample consisted of naive CD8+ T cells from blood, with Jurkat cell RNA spiked in. Subset defined: FACS-sorted CD8+CD4-CCR7+CD45RA+ naive T cells. The rearrangement uses TRBV7-7 and TRBJ1-3, with TRBD1 matching 8 bases. The CDR3: CASSQGQGSGNTIYF. The DNA for the CDR3 is TGCGCCAGCAGCCAAGGACAGGGAAGTGGAAACACCATATATTTT.